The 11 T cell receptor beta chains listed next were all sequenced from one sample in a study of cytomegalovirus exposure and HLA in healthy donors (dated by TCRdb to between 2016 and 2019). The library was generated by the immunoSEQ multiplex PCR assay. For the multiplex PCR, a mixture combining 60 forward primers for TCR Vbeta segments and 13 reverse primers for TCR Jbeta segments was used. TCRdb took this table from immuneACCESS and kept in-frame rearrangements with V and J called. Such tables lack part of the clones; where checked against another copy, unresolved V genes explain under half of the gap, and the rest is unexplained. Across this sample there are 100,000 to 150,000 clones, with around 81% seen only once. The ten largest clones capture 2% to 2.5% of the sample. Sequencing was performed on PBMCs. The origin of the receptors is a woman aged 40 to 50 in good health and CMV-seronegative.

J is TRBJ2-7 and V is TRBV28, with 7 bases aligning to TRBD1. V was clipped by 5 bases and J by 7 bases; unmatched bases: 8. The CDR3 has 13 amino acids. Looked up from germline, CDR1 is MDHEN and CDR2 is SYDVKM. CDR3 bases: TGTGCCAGCAGTCACAGGGGAATGGGGGAGCAGTACTTC. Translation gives CASSHRGMGEQYF.

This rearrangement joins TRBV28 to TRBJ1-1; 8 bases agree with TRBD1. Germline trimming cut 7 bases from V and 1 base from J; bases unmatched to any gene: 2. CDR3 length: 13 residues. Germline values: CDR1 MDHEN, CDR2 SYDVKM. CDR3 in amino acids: CASNTGGNTEAFF. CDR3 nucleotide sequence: TGTGCCAGCAACACAGGGGGGAACACTGAAGCTTTCTTT.

CDR3 residues: CASRSNTVRGHNYGYTF. In DNA form, the CDR3 reads TGCGCCAGCAGGTCGAACACAGTTCGGGGACATAACTATGGCTACACCTTC. The chain joins TRBV5-1 to TRBJ1-2; possibly TRBD1 for D (6 bases). Trimming pared 5 bases from V and 1 base from J, leaving 21 bases between. This CDR3 has 17 residues. Germline V lookup: CDR1 SGHRS, CDR2 YFSETQ.

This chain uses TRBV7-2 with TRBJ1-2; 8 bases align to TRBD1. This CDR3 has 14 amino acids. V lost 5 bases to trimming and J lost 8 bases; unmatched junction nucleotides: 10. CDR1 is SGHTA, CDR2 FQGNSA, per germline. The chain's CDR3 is CASSVQGQGAGYTF. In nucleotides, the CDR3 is TGTGCCAGCAGCGTACAAGGACAGGGAGCCGGCTACACCTTC. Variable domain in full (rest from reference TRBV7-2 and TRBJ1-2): GAGVSQSPSNKVTEKGKDVELRCDPISGHTALYWYRQSLGQGLEFLIYFQGNSAPDKSGLPSDRFSAERTGGSVSTLTIQRTQQEDSAVYLCASSVQGQGAGYTFGSGTRLTVV.

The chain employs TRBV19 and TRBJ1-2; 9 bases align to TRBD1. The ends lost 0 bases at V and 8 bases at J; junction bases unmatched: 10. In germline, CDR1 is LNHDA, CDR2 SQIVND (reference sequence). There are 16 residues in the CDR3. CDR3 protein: CASSIDPTGGPYGYTF. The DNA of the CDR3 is TGTGCCAGTAGTATAGACCCGACAGGGGGGCCATACGGCTACACCTTC.

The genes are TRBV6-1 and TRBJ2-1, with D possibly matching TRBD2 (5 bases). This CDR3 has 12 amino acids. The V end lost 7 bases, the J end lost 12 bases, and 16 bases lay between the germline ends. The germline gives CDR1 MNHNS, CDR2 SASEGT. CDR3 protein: CASTHLRGSQFF. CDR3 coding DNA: TGTGCCAGCACCCACCTACGAGGGTCGCAGTTCTTC.

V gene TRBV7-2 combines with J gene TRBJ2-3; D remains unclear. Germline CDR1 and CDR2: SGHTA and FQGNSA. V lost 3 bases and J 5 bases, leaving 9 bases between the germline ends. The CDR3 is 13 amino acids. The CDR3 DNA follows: TGTGCCAGCAGCTTTGGTCGACTAGATACGCAGTATTTT. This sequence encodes CASSFGRLDTQYF.

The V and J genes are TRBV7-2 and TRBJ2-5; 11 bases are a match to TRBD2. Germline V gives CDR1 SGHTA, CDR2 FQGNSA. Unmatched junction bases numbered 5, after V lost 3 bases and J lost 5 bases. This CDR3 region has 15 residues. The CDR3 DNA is TGTGCCAGCAGCTTGCTAGCGGGAGGAAGGGAGACCCAGTACTTC. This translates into CASSLLAGGRETQYF.

CDR3 sequence reads: CASSQKPGQGARQYF. In nucleotides, the CDR3 is TGTGCCAGCAGCCAAAAACCGGGACAGGGGGCGAGGCAGTACTTC. V and J are TRBV7-2 and TRBJ2-7; 12 nucleotides agree with TRBD1. V lost 5 bases and J lost 9; bases outside the gene matches: 11. The CDR3 is 15 residues long. CDR1 and CDR2 (germline): SGHTA, FQGNSA.

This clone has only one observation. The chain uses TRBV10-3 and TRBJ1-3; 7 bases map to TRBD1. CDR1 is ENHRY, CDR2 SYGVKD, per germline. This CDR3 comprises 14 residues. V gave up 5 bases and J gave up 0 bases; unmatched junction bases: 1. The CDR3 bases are TGTGCCATCAGTAGGGACAGCTCTGGAAACACCATATATTTT. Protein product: CAISRDSSGNTIYF.

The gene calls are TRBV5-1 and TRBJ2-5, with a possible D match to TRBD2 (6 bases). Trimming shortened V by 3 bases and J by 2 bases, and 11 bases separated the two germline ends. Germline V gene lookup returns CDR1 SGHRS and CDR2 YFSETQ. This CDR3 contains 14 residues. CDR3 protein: CASSSSRGQETQYF. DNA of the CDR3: TGCGCCAGCAGCTCCAGTCGGGGGCAAGAGACCCAGTACTTC.